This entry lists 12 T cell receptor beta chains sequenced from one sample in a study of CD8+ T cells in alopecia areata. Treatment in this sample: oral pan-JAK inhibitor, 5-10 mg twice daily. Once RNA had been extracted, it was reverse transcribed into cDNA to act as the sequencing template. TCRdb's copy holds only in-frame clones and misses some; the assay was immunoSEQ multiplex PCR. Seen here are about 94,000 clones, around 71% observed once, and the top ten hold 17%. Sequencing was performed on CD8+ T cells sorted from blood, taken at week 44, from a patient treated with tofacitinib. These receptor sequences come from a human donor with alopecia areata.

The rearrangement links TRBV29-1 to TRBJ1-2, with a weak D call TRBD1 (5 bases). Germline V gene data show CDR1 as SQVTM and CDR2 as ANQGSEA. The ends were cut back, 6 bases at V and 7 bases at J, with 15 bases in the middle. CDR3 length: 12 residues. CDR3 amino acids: CSVDRSGSGYTF. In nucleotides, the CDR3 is TGCAGCGTAGACCGCTCAGGGAGTGGCTACACCTTC.

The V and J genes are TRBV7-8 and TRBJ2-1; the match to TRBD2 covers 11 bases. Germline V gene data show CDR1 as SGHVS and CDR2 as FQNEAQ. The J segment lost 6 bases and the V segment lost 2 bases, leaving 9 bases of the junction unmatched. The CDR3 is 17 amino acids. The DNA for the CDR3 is TGTGCCAGCAGCTTATCGACTAGCGGGGCGCCCTCCAATGAGCAGTTCTTC. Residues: CASSLSTSGAPSNEQFF.

CDR3 nucleotides: TGTGCCAGCAGTTTCCGGGACGGGCCCTACGAGCAGTACTTC. Amino acid sequence: CASSFRDGPYEQYF. V is TRBV28 and J is TRBJ2-7; D possibly uses TRBD1 or TRBD2 (5 bases each). There are 14 residues in the CDR3. V was pared by 3 bases and J by 2 bases, with 11 bases between. Germline assignment: CDR1 MDHEN and CDR2 SYDVKM.

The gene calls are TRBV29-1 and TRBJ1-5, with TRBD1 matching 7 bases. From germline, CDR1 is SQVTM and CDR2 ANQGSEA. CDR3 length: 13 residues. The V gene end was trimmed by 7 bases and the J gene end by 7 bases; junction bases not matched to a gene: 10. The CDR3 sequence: CSALLTGDQPQHF. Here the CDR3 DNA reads TGCAGCGCACTCCTAACAGGGGACCAGCCCCAGCATTTT.

The CDR3 reads CASSQEWEGYEQYF. In nucleotides, the CDR3 is TGCGCCAGCAGCCAAGAGTGGGAAGGGTACGAGCAGTACTTC. This chain links TRBV4-1 with TRBJ2-7; D unresolved. Trimming removed 0 bases from V and 4 bases from J, with 10 bases in between. CDR1 and CDR2 from the germline V gene are MGHRA and YSYEKL. This CDR3 contains 14 residues.

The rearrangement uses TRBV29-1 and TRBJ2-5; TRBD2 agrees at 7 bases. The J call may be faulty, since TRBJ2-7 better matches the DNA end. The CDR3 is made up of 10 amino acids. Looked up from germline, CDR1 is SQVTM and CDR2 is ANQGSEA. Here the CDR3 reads CSVRTSEQYF. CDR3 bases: TGCAGCGTGAGGACTAGCGAGCAGTACTTC.

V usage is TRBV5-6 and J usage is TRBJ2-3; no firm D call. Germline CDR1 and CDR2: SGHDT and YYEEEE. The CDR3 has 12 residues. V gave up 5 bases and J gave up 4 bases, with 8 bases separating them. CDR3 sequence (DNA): TGTGCCAGCAGGGTTGGCTCAGATACGCAGTATTTT. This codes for CASRVGSDTQYF. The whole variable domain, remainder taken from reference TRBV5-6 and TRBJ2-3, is DAGVTQSPTHLIKTRGQQVTLRCSPKSGHDTVSWYQQALGQGPQFIFQYYEEEERQRGNFPDRFSGHQFPNYSSELNVNALLLGDSALYLCASRVGSDTQYFGPGTRLTVL.

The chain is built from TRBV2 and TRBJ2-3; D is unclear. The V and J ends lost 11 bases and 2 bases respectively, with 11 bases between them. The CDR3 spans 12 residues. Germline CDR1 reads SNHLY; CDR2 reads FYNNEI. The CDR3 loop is CASKEFTDTQYF. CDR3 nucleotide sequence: TGTGCCTCAAAAGAGTTCACAGATACGCAGTATTTT.

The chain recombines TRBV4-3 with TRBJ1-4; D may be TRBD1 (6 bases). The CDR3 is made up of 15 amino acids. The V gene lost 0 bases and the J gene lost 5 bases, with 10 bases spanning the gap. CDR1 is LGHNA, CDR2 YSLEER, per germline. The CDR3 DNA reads TGCGCCAGCAGCCAAGATGTACAGGGAAATGAAAAACTGTTTTTT. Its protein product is CASSQDVQGNEKLFF.

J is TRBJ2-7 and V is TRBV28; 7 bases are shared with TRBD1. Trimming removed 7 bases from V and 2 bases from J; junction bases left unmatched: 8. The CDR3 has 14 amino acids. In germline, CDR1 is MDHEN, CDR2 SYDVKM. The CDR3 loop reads CASTIRDRPYEQYF. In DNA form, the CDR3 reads TGTGCCAGCACCATCCGGGACAGACCCTACGAGCAGTACTTC.

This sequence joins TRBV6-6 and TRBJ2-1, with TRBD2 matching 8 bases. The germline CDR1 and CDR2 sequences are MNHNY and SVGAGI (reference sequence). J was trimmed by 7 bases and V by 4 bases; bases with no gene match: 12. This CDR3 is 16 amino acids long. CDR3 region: CASSLLGAGVVNEQFF. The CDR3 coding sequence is TGTGCCAGCAGTTTGCTGGGAGCGGGGGTAGTGAATGAGCAGTTCTTC.

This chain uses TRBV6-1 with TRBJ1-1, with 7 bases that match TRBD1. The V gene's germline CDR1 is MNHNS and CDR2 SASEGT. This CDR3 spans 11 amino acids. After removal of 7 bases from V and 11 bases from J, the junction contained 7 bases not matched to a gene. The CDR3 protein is CASTRQGEAFF. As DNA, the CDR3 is TGTGCCAGCACAAGACAGGGTGAGGCTTTCTTT.